These T cell receptor beta chains were read from a single sample in a study of beta chain features in type 1 diabetes. The data were produced by immunoSEQ multiplex PCR, yet TCRdb's version contains in-frame clones alone and is incomplete. The sample shows roughly 180,000 clones, approximately 8.1% of them seen only once. The sequencing sample was made of central memory CD4+ T cells from blood. The receptors stem from a man aged 18 to 30 with type 1 diabetes. CDR3s leave out the opening cysteine and the closing phenylalanine or tryptophan. D genes are given only for firm matches. Some rows mark clone size as missing; the rest say once, few, many or name a class of expanded clone.

>.|TRBV29-1|few|TRBJ2-7
SVIEGIWYYEQY
>TRBD1|TRBV14|few|TRBJ2-2
ASRADRVGGELF
>.|TRBV11-2|.|TRBJ2-7
ASSSAGGRGTYEQY
>TRBD1|TRBV18|.|TRBJ1-2
ASSPYRTGTNYGYT
>.|TRBV30|few|TRBJ1-3
AWSPGRGVGSGNTIY
>.|TRBV28|few|TRBJ1-4
ASSLFQGKKLF
>.|TRBV28|.|TRBJ1-5
ASSRQAGMGNQPQH
>.|TRBV5-1|.|TRBJ2-4
ASSLGQGVGDIQY
>.|TRBV11-3|few|TRBJ2-3
ASSLGQGPTDTQY
>.|TRBV7-2|few|TRBJ2-1
ASSLGGAGGSYNEQF
>TRBD2|TRBV27|few|TRBJ2-5
ASSLFGRGFRRGETQY
>TRBD1|TRBV7-7|.|TRBJ2-5
ASSLDRGFQETQY
>.|TRBV6-5|.|TRBJ2-3
ASSATTVGTQY
>TRBD1|TRBV7-2|.|TRBJ1-1
ASSLDVLTGGRAF
>.|TRBV5-6|.|TRBJ2-4
ASSLGQPNIQY
>.|TRBV25-1|.|TRBJ1-4
ASSELNINEKLF